This TCR beta chain was found in a study of T cells in Graves' hyperthyroidism and ophthalmopathy. On the study more broadly: Any treatment followed the collection of peripheral blood at initial diagnosis.

Patients were excluded for uncontrolled infection, other autoimmune disease, pregnancy or lactation. The CDR3 extends over 12 amino acids. CDR1 and CDR2 from the germline V gene are SGHAT and FQNNGV. With 2 bases removed from V and 5 bases from J, the gap between germline ends came to 4 bases. Regarding this clonotype: Its antigen is currently unknown.

Points from the study as a whole: A 13 V-J signature model discriminated ophthalmopathy versus stable hyperthyroidism. Most thyroid clonotypes with frequency above 0.001 were detected in blood.

It was RNA transcripts that yielded the amplified TCR beta CDR3 regions. When the TCR CDR3 underwent first-round RT-PCR, the HTBI primer set was used. From the multiplex PCR reads, TCRdb called clonotypes with MiXCR, one entry per CDR3 protein. This table holds about 610,000 distinct CDR3 sequences, approximately 15% found once. V gene TRBV11-2 combines with J gene TRBJ2-4; D gene ambiguous. The receptor was isolated from a woman between 40 and 50 years old with Graves' ophthalmopathy. Material: blood. CDR3 sequence: CASSLQENIQYF. DNA for the CDR3: TGTGCCAGCAGCTTACAGGAAAACATTCAGTACTTC.